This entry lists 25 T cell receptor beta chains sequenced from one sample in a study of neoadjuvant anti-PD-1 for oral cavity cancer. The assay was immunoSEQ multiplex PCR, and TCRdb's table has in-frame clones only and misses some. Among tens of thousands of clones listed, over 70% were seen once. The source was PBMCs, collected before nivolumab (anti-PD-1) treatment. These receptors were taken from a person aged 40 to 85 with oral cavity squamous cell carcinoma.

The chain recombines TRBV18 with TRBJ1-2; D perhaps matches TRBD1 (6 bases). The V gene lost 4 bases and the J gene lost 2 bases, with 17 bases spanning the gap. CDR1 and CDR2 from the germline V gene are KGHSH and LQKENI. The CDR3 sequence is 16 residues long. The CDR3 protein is CASSRQASSVNYGYTF. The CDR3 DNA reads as TGTGCCAGCTCACGACAGGCTTCGTCTGTGAACTATGGCTACACCTTC.

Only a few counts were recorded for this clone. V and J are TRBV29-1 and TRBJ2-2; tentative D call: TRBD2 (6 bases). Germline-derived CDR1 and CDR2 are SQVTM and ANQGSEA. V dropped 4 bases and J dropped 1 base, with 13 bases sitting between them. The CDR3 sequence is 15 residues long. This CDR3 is CSVVSGAKNTGELFF. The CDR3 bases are TGCAGCGTTGTTAGCGGAGCTAAGAACACCGGGGAGCTGTTTTTT.

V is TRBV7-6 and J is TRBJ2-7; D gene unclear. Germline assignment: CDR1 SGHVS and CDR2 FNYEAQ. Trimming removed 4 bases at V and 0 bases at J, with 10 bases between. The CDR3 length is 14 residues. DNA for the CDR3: TGTGCCAGCAGCTCAGGACCGCTCTCCTACGAGCAGTACTTC. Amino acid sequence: CASSSGPLSYEQYF.

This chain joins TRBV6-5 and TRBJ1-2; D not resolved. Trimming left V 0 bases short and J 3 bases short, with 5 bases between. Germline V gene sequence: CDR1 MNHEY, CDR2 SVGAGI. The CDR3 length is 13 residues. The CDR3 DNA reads TGTGCCAGCAGTTACTCCGGGGACTATGGCTACACCTTC. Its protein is CASSYSGDYGYTF.

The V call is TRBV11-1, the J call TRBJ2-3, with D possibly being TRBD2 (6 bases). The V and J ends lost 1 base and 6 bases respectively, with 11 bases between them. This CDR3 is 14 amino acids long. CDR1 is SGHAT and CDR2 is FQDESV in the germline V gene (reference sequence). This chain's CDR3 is CASSLDPRGDTQYF. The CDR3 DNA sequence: TGTGCCAGCAGCTTAGATCCTCGGGGGGATACGCAGTATTTT.

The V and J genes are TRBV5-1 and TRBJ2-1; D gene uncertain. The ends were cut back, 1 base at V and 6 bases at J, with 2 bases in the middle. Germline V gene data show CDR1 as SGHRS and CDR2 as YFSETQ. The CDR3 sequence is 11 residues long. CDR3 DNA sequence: TGCGCCAGCAGCTTGAGCAATGAGCAGTTCTTC. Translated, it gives CASSLSNEQFF. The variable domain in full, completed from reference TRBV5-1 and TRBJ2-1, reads KAGVTQTPRYLIKTRGQQVTLSCSPISGHRSVSWYQQTPGQGLQFLFEYFSETQRNKGNFPGRFSGRQFSNSRSEMNVSTLELGDSALYLCASSLSNEQFFGPGTRLTVL.

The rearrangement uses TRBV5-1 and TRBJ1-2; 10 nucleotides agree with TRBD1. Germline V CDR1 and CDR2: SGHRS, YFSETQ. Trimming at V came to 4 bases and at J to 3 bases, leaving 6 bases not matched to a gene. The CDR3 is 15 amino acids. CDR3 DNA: TGCGCCAGCAGCCAAGGACAGGGGGTGTACTATGGCTACACCTTC. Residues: CASSQGQGVYYGYTF.

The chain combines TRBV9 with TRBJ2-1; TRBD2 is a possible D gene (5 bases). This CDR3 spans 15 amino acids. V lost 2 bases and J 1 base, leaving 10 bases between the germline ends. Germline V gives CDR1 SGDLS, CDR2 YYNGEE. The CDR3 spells CASSVSANSYNEQFF. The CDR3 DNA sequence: TGTGCCAGCAGCGTTAGCGCAAATTCCTACAATGAGCAGTTCTTC.

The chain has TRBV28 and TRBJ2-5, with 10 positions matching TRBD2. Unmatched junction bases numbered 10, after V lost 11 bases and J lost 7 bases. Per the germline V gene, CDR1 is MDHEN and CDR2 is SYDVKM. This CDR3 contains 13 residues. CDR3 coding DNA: TGTGCCGGGCGGAGCGGGGGGGAGGGGACCCAGTACTTC. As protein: CAGRSGGEGTQYF.

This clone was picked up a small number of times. In DNA form, the CDR3 reads TGTGCCAGCAGCCAAATTCTTAGCCTGACACCAACCTACGAGCAGTACTTC. It is translated as CASSQILSLTPTYEQYF. The J gene is TRBJ2-7, the V gene TRBV14, with D uncertain. Trimming shortened V by 2 bases and J by 2 bases, and 19 bases separated the two germline ends. This CDR3 region has 17 residues. Per germline, CDR1 SGHDN and CDR2 FVKESK. The full variable domain, completed using reference TRBV14 and TRBJ2-7, is EAGVTQFPSHSVIEKGQTVTLRCDPISGHDNLYWYRRVMGKEIKFLLHFVKESKQDESGMPNNRFLAERTGGTYSTLKVQPAELEDSGVYFCASSQILSLTPTYEQYFGPGTRLTVT.

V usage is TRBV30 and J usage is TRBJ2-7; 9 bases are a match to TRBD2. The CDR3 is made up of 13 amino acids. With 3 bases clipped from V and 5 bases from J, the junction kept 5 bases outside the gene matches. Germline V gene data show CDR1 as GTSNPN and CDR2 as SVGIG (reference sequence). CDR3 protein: CAWRGLAGNEQYF. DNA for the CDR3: TGTGCCTGGAGAGGGCTAGCGGGGAACGAGCAGTACTTC.

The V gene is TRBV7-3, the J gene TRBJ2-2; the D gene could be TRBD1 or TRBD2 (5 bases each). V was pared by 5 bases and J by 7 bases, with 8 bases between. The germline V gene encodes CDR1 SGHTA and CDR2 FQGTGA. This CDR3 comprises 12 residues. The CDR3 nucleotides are TGTGCCAGCAGCCGGGACGGCGGGGAGCTGTTTTTT. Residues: CASSRDGGELFF.

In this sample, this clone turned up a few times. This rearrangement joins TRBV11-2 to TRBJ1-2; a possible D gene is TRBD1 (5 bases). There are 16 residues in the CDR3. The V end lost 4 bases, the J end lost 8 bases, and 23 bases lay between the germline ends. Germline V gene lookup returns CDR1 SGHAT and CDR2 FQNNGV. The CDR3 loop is CASSSPRTWLSEGYTF. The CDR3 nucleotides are TGTGCCAGCAGCTCCCCTCGGACATGGCTTTCTGAAGGCTACACCTTC.

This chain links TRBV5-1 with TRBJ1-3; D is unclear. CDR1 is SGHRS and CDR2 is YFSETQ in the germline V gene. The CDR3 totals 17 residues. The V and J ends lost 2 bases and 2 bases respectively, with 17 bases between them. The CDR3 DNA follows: TGCGCCAGCAGCTTTGGAAGCAGAGGGAAGGCTGGAAACACCATATATTTT. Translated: CASSFGSRGKAGNTIYF.

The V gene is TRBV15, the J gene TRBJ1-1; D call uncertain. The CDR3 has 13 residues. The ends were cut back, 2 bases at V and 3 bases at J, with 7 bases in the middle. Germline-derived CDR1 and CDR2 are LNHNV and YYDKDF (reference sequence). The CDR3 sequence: CATSRQSYTEAFF. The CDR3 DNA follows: TGTGCCACCAGCAGACAGAGCTACACTGAAGCTTTCTTT.

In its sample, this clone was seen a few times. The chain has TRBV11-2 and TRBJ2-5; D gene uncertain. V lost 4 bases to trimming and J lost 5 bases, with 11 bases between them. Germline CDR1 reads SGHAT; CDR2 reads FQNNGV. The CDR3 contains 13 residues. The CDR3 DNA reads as TGTGCCAGCAGCTCCCCCTCCGCGGAGACCCAGTACTTC. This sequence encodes CASSSPSAETQYF.

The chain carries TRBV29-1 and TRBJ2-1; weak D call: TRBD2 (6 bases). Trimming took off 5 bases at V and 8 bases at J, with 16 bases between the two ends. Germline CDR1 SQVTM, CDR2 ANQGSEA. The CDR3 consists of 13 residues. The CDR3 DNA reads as TGCAGCGTTATTCTAGCGAGAGCCGATGAGCAGTTCTTC. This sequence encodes CSVILARADEQFF.

For the CDR3, the DNA is TGTGCCAGCAGCTTAGGGGAGTGGCCCATTAACTATGGCTACACCTTC. Amino acids: CASSLGEWPINYGYTF. J is TRBJ1-2 and V is TRBV7-9; no clear D gene. Germline assignment: CDR1 SEHNR and CDR2 FQNEAQ (reference sequence). V was clipped by 1 base and J by 1 base, with 13 bases between them. The CDR3 runs to 16 residues. Looking up the rest from reference TRBV7-9 and TRBJ1-2 gives the full variable domain: DTGVSQNPRHKITKRGQNVTFRCDPISEHNRLYWYRQTLGQGPEFLTYFQNEAQLEKSRLLSDRFSAERPKGSFSTLEIQRTEQGDSAMYLCASSLGEWPINYGYTFGSGTRLTVV.

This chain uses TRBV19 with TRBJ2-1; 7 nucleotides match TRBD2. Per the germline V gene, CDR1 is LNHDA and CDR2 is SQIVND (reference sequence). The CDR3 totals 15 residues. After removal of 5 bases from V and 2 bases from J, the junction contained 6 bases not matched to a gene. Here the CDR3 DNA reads TGTGCCAGTAGTGAGGAAGCGGGGCCCTACAATGAGCAGTTCTTC. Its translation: CASSEEAGPYNEQFF.

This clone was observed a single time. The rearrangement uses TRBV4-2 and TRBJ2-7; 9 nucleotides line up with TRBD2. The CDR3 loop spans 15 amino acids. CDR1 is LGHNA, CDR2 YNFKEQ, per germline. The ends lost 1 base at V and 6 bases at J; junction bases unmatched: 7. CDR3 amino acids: CASSQVSGREVEQYF. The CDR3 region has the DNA TGTGCCAGCAGCCAAGTTAGCGGGAGAGAGGTCGAGCAGTACTTC.

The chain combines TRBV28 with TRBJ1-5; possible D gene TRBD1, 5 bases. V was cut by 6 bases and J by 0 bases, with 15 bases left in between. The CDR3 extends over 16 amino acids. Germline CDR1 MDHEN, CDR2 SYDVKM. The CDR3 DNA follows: TGTGCCAGCAGAGCGTGGCAGGGCCTTAGCAATCAGCCCCAGCATTTT. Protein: CASRAWQGLSNQPQHF.

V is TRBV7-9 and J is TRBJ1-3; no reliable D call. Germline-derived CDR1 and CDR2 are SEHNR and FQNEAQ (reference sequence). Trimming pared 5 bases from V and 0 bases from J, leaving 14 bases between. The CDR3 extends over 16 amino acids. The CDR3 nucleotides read TGTGCCAGCAGCCCACCGACGGGTCCCTCTGGAAACACCATATATTTT. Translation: CASSPPTGPSGNTIYF.

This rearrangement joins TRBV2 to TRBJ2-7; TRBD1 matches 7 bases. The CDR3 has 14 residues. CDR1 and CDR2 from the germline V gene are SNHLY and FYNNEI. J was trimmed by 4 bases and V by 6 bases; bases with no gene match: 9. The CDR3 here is CASRGVTGQYEQYF. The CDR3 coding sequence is TGTGCCAGCAGGGGGGTGACAGGGCAGTACGAGCAGTACTTC.

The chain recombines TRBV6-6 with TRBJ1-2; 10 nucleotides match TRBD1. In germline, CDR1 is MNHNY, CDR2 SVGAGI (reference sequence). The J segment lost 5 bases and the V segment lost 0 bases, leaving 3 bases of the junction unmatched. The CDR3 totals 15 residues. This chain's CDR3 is CASSYSMGQGYGYTF. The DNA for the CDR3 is TGTGCCAGCAGTTACTCGATGGGACAGGGGTATGGCTACACCTTC.

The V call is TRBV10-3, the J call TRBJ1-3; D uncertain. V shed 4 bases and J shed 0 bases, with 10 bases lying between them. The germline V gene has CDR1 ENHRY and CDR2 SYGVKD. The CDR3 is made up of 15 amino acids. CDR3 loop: CAISATSSSGNTIYF. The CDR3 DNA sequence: TGTGCCATCAGTGCAACCTCAAGCTCTGGAAACACCATATATTTT.